One and the same sample provided the 2 T cell receptor beta chains below, sequenced in a study of cytomegalovirus exposure and HLA in healthy donors. Primers: 60 Vbeta forward and 13 Jbeta reverse. TCRdb's table, derived via immunoSEQ multiplex PCR, lists solely in-frame clones and lacks some. This table has fewer than 250,000 clones, around three quarters appearing once. The sequenced material came from PBMCs. The origin of the receptors is a woman aged 18-29 years in good health and CMV-seronegative.

The chain carries TRBV5-5 and TRBJ1-5; the match to TRBD1 covers 7 bases. CDR1 and CDR2 (germline): SGHKS, YYEKEE (reference sequence). J lost 6 bases, V lost 1 base, and 7 bases had no gene match. This CDR3 region has 15 residues. The DNA for the CDR3 is TGTGCCAGCAGCTTGATAACAGGGGCTAGTCAGCCCCAGCATTTT. Encoded protein: CASSLITGASQPQHF.

The chain joins TRBV7-2 to TRBJ1-3, with D maybe TRBD1 (6 bases). V lost 2 bases and J 10 bases, leaving 15 bases between the germline ends. Germline lookup yields CDR1 SGHTA and CDR2 FQGNSA. The CDR3 extends over 14 amino acids. CDR3 protein: CASSLSTGGRTIYF. DNA for the CDR3: TGTGCCAGCAGCTTATCGACAGGTGGCCGGACCATATATTTT.